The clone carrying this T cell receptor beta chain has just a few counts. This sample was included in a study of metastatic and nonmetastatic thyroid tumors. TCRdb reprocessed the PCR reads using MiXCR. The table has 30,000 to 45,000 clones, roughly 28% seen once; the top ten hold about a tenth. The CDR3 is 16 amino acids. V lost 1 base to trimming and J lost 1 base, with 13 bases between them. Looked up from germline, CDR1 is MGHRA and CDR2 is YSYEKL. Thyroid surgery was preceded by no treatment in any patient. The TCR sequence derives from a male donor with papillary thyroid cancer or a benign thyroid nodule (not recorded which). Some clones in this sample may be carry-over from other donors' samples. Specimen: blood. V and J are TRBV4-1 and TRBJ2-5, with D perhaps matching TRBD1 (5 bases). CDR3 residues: CASSQGSTAFQETQYF. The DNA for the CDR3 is TGCGCCAGCAGCCAAGGGTCGACAGCTTTCCAAGAGACCCAGTACTTC.